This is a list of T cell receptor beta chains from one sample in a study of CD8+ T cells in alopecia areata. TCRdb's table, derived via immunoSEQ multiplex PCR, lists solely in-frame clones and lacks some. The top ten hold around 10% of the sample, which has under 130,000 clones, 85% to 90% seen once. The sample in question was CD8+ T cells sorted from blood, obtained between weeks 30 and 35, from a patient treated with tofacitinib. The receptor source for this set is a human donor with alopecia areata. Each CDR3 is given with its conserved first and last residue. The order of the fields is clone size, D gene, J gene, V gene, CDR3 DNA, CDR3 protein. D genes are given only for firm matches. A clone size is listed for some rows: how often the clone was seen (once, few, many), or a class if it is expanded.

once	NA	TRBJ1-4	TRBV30	TGTGCCTGGAGTACCCCCCCGGCTAATGAAAAACTGTTTTTT	CAWSTPPANEKLFF
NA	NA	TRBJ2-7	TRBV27	TGTGCCAGCAGTTTAACAGCGAACTCCTACGAGCAGTACTTC	CASSLTANSYEQYF
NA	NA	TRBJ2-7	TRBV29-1	TGCAGCGTTGAAGGGGTGGTGACTTCCTACGAGCAGTACTTC	CSVEGVVTSYEQYF
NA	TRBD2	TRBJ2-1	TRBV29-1	TGCAGCGTTTCCTCTCCAGCCGGGGGGGCCTACAATGAGCAGTTCTTC	CSVSSPAGGAYNEQFF
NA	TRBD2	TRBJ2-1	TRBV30	TGTGCCTGGAGTCCCACGGGACTAGCGGGAGGTGAGCAGTTCTTC	CAWSPTGLAGGEQFF
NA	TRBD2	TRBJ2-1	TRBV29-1	TGCAGCGTTGAAGATATAGCGGGAGAGAGATTGGTGTTCAATGAGCAGTTCTTC	CSVEDIAGERLVFNEQFF
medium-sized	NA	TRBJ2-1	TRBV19	TGTGCCAGTACGGTGGGGGGCGACTACAATGAGCAGTTCTTC	CASTVGGDYNEQFF
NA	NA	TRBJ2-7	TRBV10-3	TGTGCCATCAGTGACGGGCAGAAACTTGTGGACGAGCAGTACTTC	CAISDGQKLVDEQYF
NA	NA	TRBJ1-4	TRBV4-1	TGCGCCAGCAGCCTTTCGCAAGTCGCTAATGAAAAACTGTTTTTT	CASSLSQVANEKLFF
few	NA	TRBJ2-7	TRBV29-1	TGCAGCGTTCCATGGGGGTCCTACGAGCAGTACTTC	CSVPWGSYEQYF
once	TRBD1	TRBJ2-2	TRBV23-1	TGCGCCAGCAGTCAATCCACGGGACAGGGGGCCGTGAACACCGGGGAGCTGTTTTTT	CASSQSTGQGAVNTGELFF
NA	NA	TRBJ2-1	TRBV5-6	TGTGCCAGCAGCTTGGTAGACAATGAGCAGTTCTTC	CASSLVDNEQFF
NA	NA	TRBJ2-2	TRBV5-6	TGTGCCAGCAGTTCACAGAGCGGGGAGCTGTTTTTT	CASSSQSGELFF
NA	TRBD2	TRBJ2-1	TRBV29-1	TGCAGCGTTGAAGTGCTAGCGGGAACCAATGAGCAGTTCTTC	CSVEVLAGTNEQFF
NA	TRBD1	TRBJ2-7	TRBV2	TGTGCCAGCAGTGACCCAGGACAGGGTAGGGAGCAGTACTTC	CASSDPGQGREQYF
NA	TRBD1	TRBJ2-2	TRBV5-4	TGTGCCAGCAGCCCCGGGACAGAAACCGGGGAGCTGTTTTTT	CASSPGTETGELFF
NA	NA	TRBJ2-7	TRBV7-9	TGTGCCAGCAGCTCCTCGTTGGCCTCCTACGAGCAGTACTTC	CASSSSLASYEQYF
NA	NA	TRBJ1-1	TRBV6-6	TGTGCCAGCAGTTCTCCGGGACAAATGAACACTGAAGCTTTCTTT	CASSSPGQMNTEAFF
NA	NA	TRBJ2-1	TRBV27	TGTGCCAGCAGTTTATTAGGGTCCAATGAGCAGTTCTTC	CASSLLGSNEQFF
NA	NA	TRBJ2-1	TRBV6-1	TGTGCCAGCACGTGGACCAGCGATGAGCAGTTCTTC	CASTWTSDEQFF
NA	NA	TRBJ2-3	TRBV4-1	TGCGCCAGCAGCCAAAACCGGGCCGGGGATACGCAGTATTTT	CASSQNRAGDTQYF
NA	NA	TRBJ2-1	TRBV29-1	TGCAGCGTTGAAGGTGGTGGGGCGGGATTCTCCTACAATGAGCAGTTCTTC	CSVEGGGAGFSYNEQFF
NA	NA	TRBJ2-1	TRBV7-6	TGTGCCAGCAGCCCACAGACAGTGGGAGCTTACAATGAGCAGTTCTTC	CASSPQTVGAYNEQFF
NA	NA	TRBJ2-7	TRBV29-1	TGCAGCGTTGTGGCAGACCACTGGGAGCAGTACTTC	CSVVADHWEQYF
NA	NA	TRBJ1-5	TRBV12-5	TGTGCTAGTGCCCCGGGGGCCGATCAGCCCCAGCATTTT	CASAPGADQPQHF
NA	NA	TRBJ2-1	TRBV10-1	TGCGCCAGCGGGGGGGCCTGGGATGAGCAGTTCTTC	CASGGAWDEQFF
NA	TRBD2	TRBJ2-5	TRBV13	TGTGCCAGCAGCTTAGGAGCAGCGGCTAGCGGGAAAGAGACCCAGTACTTC	CASSLGAAASGKETQYF
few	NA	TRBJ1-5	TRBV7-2	TGTGCCAGCAGCTTATGGGGGGGCGGCAATCAGCCCCAGCATTTT	CASSLWGGGNQPQHF
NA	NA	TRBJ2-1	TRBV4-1	TGCGCCAGCAGCCCAAGGGGGGGAAGCGCGGTTGAGCAGTTCTTC	CASSPRGGSAVEQFF
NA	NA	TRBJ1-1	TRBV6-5	TGTGCCAGCAGTTACGCCCAGTACACTGAAGCTTTCTTT	CASSYAQYTEAFF
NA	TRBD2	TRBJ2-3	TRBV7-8	TGTGCCAGCAGCTTAAGGAGTTGGGGACTAGCGGGGGGGCCGAACACAGATACGCAGTATTTT	CASSLRSWGLAGGPNTDTQYF
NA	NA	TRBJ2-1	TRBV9	TGTGCCAGCAGCGTAGTAGGCGGGGACTACAATGAGCAGTTCTTC	CASSVVGGDYNEQFF
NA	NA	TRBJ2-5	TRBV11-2	TGTGCCAGCAGCTTAGGTGATAGCGCTATACAAGAGACCCAGTACTTC	CASSLGDSAIQETQYF
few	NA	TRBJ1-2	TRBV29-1	TGCAGCGTTGAGGGAGGCCCCTCTTTTTCCTTC	CSVEGGPSFSF
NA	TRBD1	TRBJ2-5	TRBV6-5	TGTGCCAGCAGTCCTAATGGACAGGAAGAGACCCAGTACTTC	CASSPNGQEETQYF
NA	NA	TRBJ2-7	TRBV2	TGTGCCAGCATGGAAGTCCCAGGTCGGGTCTACGAGCAGTACTTC	CASMEVPGRVYEQYF
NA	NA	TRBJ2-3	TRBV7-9	TGTGCCAGCAGCGGGGGGATGTTGACGCAGTATTTT	CASSGGMLTQYF
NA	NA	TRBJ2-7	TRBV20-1	TGCAGTGCCAGGGATCACGAGCAGTACTTC	CSARDHEQYF
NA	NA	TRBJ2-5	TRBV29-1	TGCAGCGTACCTCTACAGCTCCAAGAGACCCAGTACTTC	CSVPLQLQETQYF
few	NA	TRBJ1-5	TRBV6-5	TGTGCCAGTGGTCAGCCCCAGCATTTT	CASGQPQHF
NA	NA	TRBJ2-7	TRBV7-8	TGTGCCAGCAGCTTACCCACCGACAGATTCTACGAGCAGTACTTC	CASSLPTDRFYEQYF
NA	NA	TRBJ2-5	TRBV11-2	TGTGCCAGCAGCTTAGAGGCCCCTCCGGGGGAGACCCAGTACTTC	CASSLEAPPGETQYF
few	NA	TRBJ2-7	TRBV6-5	TGTGCCAGCAGTTACGCGGAGGGAAGCGAGCAGTACTTC	CASSYAEGSEQYF
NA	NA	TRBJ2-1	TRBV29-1	TGCAGCGTAATTTTCCCGGTGGGTGTAGGGTACTACAATGAGCAGTTCTTC	CSVIFPVGVGYYNEQFF
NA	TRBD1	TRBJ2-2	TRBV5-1	TGCGCCAGCAGCTCCGGGACAGGGGACACCGGGGAGCTGTTTTTT	CASSSGTGDTGELFF
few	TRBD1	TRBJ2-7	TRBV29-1	TGCAGCGTTGTGGACAGGGAAGCCTACGAGCAGTACTTC	CSVVDREAYEQYF
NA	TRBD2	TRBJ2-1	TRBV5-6	TGTGCCAGCAGCTACTCCGGGACTAGTAATGAGCAGTTCTTC	CASSYSGTSNEQFF
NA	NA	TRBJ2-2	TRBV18	TGTGCCAGCTCACCACCTGACAGAAGCACCGGGGAGCTGTTTTTT	CASSPPDRSTGELFF
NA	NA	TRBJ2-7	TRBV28	TGTGCCAGCAGTTTACCTGGCACCTACGAGCAGTACTTC	CASSLPGTYEQYF
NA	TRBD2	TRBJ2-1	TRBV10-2	TGCGCCAGCAGGCTAGCGGGAGACAATGAGCAGTTCTTC	CASRLAGDNEQFF
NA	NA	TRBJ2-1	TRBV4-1	TGCGCCAGCAGCCAGCCTGTCCATGAGCAGTTCTTC	CASSQPVHEQFF
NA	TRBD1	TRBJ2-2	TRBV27	TGTGCCAGCAGTTTGGGAGGAGGGACAGGGTACACCGGGGAGCTGTTTTTT	CASSLGGGTGYTGELFF